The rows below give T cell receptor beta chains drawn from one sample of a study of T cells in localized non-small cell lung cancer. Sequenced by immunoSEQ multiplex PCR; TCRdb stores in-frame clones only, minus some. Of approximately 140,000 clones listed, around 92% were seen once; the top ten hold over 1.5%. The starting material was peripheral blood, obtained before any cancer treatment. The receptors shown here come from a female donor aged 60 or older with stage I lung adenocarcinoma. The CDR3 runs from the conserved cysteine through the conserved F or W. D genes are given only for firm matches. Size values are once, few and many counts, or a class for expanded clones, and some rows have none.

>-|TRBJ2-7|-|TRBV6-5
TGTGCCAGCAGCTTCCAGGGGAACCAGTACTTC
CASSFQGNQYF
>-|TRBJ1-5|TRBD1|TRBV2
TGTGCCAGCAGTGCTGGGACAGGGATTAGTCAGCCCCAGCATTTT
CASSAGTGISQPQHF
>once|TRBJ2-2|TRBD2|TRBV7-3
TGTGCCAGCAGCTTATTTGGCGGGAGTCCGAACACCGGGGAGCTGTTTTTT
CASSLFGGSPNTGELFF
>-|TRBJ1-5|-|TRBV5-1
TGCGCCAGCAGCCTGGACGGGGGGGGAAATCAGCCCCAGCATTTT
CASSLDGGGNQPQHF
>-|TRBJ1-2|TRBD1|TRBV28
TGTGCCAGCACCCCCCTAGGGGGCGCGGGTGGCTACACCTTC
CASTPLGGAGGYTF
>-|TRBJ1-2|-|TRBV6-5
TGTGCCAGCAGTGGGCTCGAGGGGCTGGGCGGCTACACCTTC
CASSGLEGLGGYTF
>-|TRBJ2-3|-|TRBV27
TGTGCCAGCAGTCCGGCCATGGCGCGCTCAGGCACAGATACGCAGTATTTT
CASSPAMARSGTDTQYF
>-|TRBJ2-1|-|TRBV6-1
TGTGCCAGTGAGGTGGCAAAAGGGTCCTACAATGAGCAGTTCTTC
CASEVAKGSYNEQFF
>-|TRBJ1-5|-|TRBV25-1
TGTGCCAGCAGAGGTAGCGGGGGCGGAGGGGGTCAGCCCCAGCATTTT
CASRGSGGGGGQPQHF
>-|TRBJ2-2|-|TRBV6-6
TGTGCCAGCACAATCACCGGGGAGCTGTTTTTT
CASTITGELFF
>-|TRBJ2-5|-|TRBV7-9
TGTGCCAGCAGCAATACGCCGGGAGTGGGGCAGACCCAGTACTTC
CASSNTPGVGQTQYF
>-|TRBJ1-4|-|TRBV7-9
TGTGCCAGCAGCTTACTACAGGATAATGAAAAACTGTTTTTT
CASSLLQDNEKLFF
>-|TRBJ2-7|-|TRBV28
TGTGCCAGCTCTCTGACAGACTCCCTGCACTACGAGCAGTACTTC
CASSLTDSLHYEQYF
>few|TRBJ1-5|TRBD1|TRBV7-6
TGTGCCAGCAGTACAGGGGAGGGCAATCAGCCCCAGCATTTT
CASSTGEGNQPQHF
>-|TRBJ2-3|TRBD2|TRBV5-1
TGCGCCAGCAGCTTGACTAGCGTACATACGCAGTATTTT
CASSLTSVHTQYF
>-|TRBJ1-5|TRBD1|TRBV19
TGTGCCAGTAGTCCCCTCTACAGGGGTGGCAATCAGCCCCAGCATTTT
CASSPLYRGGNQPQHF
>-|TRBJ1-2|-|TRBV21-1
TGTGCCAGCAGCCCAGGGTCTGGCTACACCTTC
CASSPGSGYTF
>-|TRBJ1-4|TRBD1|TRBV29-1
TGCAGCGTTGAAACTACCGGGACAGGGGACGAAAAACTGTTTTTT
CSVETTGTGDEKLFF
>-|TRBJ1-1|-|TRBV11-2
TGTGCCAGCAGCCGTATGAACACTGAAGCTTTCTTT
CASSRMNTEAFF
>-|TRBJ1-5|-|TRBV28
TGTGCCAGCAGCCCGTTAAAGCAGCCCCAGCATTTT
CASSPLKQPQHF
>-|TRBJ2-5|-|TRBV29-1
TGCAGCGTTGAGGGCAAGCAAGAGACCCAGTACTTC
CSVEGKQETQYF
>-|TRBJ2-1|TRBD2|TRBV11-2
TGTGCCAGCAGCCGACTACTCCGGACTAGCGGGATTAGGAATGAGCAGTTCTTC
CASSRLLRTSGIRNEQFF
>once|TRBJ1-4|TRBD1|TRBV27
TGTGCCAGCGGAGAACAGGGGTTAATGGGCCAAAAACTGTTTTTT
CASGEQGLMGQKLFF
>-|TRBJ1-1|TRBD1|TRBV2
TGTGCCAACGCAGCCGACAGGGGATTTGCAGCTTTCTTT
CANAADRGFAAFF
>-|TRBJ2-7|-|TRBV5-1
TGCGCCAGCAGGCCCGTGGTGGGGTGGTACGAGCAGTACTTC
CASRPVVGWYEQYF
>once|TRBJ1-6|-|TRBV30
TGTGCCTGGAGTTCACGTGACAATTCACCCCTCCACTTT
CAWSSRDNSPLHF
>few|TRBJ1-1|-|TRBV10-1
TGCGCCAGCAGTGCCGGGACAAATCTCGAAGCTTTCTTT
CASSAGTNLEAFF
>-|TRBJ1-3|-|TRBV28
TGTGCCAGCAGGACCTCACCCCGGACACTAGGAAACACCATATATTTT
CASRTSPRTLGNTIYF
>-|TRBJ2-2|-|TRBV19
TGTGCCAGTAGTAGCACCGGGACCGCCACCGGGGAGCTGTTTTTT
CASSSTGTATGELFF
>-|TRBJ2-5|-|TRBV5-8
TGTGCCAGCAGCTTGGTAACGTCGATAAACTTC
CASSLVTSINF
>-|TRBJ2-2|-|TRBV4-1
TGCGCCAGCAGCCAAGAAGCGAACACCGGGGAGCTGTTTTTT
CASSQEANTGELFF
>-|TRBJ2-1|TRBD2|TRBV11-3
TGTGCCAGCAGCTTTAAGACTAGCGGAAACTCCTACAATGAGCAGTTCTTC
CASSFKTSGNSYNEQFF
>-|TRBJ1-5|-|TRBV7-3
TGTGCCAGCAGCTTTCCGAGTCAGCCCCAGCATTTT
CASSFPSQPQHF
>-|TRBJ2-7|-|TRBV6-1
TGTGCCAGCAGTGAACTATACGAGCAGTACTTC
CASSELYEQYF
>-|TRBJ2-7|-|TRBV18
TGTGCCAGCTCATTGGACAGCTACGAGCAGTACTTC
CASSLDSYEQYF
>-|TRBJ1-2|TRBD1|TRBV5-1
TGCGCCAGCAGCTTGGGTGGACAGGGTCGCGGCTACACCTTC
CASSLGGQGRGYTF
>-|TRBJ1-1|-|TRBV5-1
TGCGCCAGCAGCTTGGAGTGGGGAGCCACTGAAGCTTTCTTT
CASSLEWGATEAFF
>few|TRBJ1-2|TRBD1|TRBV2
TGTGCCACGGGACAGTACTCCTATGGCTACACCTTC
CATGQYSYGYTF
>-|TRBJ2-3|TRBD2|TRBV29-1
TGCAGCGTTGGGGGAGGGGTGGTAGATACGCAGTATTTT
CSVGGGVVDTQYF
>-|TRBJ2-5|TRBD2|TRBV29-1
TGCAGCGTTAGCGGGGTGGAGACCCAGTACTTC
CSVSGVETQYF
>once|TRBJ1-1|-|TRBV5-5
TGTGCCAGCAGCCCAGGGACGGGGAACACTGAAGCTTTCTTT
CASSPGTGNTEAFF
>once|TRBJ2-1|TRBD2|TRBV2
TGTGCCAGCAGTGAATATTTGACCGGGACTACGCAGTTCTTC
CASSEYLTGTTQFF
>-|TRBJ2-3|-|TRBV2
TGTGCCAGCCGTCAAAATACGCAGTATTTT
CASRQNTQYF
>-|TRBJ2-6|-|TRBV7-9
TGTGCCAGCAGCTTAAATCCAGGGTACGTCTCTGGGGCCAACGTCCTGACTTTC
CASSLNPGYVSGANVLTF
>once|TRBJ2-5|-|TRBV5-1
TGCGCCAGCAGCTTTAACAGGGCGGAGACCCAGTACTTC
CASSFNRAETQYF
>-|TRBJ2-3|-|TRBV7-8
TGTGCCAGCAGCTTATGGTGGATGACAGATACGCAGTATTTT
CASSLWWMTDTQYF
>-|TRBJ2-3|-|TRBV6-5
TGTGCCAGCAGTTACACGGGAGCGTACACAGATACGCAGTATTTT
CASSYTGAYTDTQYF
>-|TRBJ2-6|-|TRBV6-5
TGTGCCAGCAGTTACCGGGGATCTGGGGCCAACGTCCTGACTTTC
CASSYRGSGANVLTF
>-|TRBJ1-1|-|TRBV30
TGTGCCTGGAGTTGGAGGGGCTCGAACACTGAAGCTTTCTTT
CAWSWRGSNTEAFF
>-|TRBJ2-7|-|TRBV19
TGTGCCAGTCAGGGCGTAGGATACGAGCAGTACTTC
CASQGVGYEQYF
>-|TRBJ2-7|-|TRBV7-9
TGTGCCAGCAGCTTAGAGGTTGCGTACGAGCAGTACTTC
CASSLEVAYEQYF
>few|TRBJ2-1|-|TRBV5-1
TGCGCCAGCAGCCTTACGACAGGAGGTGGACATGAGCAGTTCTTC
CASSLTTGGGHEQFF
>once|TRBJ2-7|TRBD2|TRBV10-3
TGTGCCATCAGGGGCGGGAGCGGGACCTACGAGCAGTACTTC
CAIRGGSGTYEQYF
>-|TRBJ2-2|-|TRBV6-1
TGTGCCAGCCTGAAACTAAGGGGTGGCGGGGAGCTGTTTTTT
CASLKLRGGGELFF